The subject of this entry is one T cell receptor (beta chain). This record belongs to a study of blood T cell repertoires in COVID-19. The wider study: T cells, B-cell-depleted T cells, or PBMCs provided the cDNA or gDNA that served as material.

As originally analysed: Reference gene primer amplification gave estimated nucleated cell counts. Using immunoSEQ multiplex PCR, the repertoire was profiled, and TCRdb retains in-frame clones only, with some absent. Clone size and the V and J calls come from that table; the DNA yielded D and trimming. The data show approximately 13,000 clones, roughly four fifths seen once. Material for sequencing was peripheral blood. The clonotype originates from a man in his forties with active or convalescent COVID-19.

CDR3 protein: CASSLTGSADTQYF. In DNA form, the CDR3 reads TGCGCCAGCAGCCTGACAGGGTCCGCAGATACGCAGTATTTT. This chain uses TRBV5-1 with TRBJ2-3, with TRBD1 matching over 7 bases. The CDR3 covers 14 residues. CDR1 and CDR2 from the germline V gene are SGHRS and YFSETQ. With 4 bases clipped from V and 4 bases from J, the junction kept 6 bases outside the gene matches.